This T cell receptor beta chain was identified in a study of T cells in Graves' hyperthyroidism and ophthalmopathy. Study context: Sampling of peripheral blood happened at initial diagnosis, prior to any treatment.

Those patients with uncontrolled infection, other autoimmune disease, pregnancy or lactation were excluded. Each diagnosis drew on symptoms, thyroxine, TRAb, thyroid ultrasound and orbital computed tomography findings. Fresh 10 ml peripheral blood yielded PBMCs. Regions amplified from RNA transcripts were the TCR beta CDR3 regions. First-round RT-PCR of the TCR CDR3 relied on the HTBI primer set. TCRdb independently ran MiXCR on the multiplex PCR reads; one entry per CDR3 protein. The sample lists about 680,000 distinct CDR3 sequences; about a third were seen once. This CDR3 comprises 16 residues. V gave up 2 bases and J gave up 6 bases, with 17 bases separating them.

Specimen: blood. The receptor comes from a woman aged 40 to 50 with Graves' hyperthyroidism. This rearrangement joins TRBV12-3 or TRBV12-4 to TRBJ1-5; no reliable D call. CDR3 region: CASSLRQPLSGQPQHF. The CDR3 DNA follows: TGTGCCAGCAGTTTACGGCAGCCTCTGTCGGGTCAGCCCCAGCATTTT.